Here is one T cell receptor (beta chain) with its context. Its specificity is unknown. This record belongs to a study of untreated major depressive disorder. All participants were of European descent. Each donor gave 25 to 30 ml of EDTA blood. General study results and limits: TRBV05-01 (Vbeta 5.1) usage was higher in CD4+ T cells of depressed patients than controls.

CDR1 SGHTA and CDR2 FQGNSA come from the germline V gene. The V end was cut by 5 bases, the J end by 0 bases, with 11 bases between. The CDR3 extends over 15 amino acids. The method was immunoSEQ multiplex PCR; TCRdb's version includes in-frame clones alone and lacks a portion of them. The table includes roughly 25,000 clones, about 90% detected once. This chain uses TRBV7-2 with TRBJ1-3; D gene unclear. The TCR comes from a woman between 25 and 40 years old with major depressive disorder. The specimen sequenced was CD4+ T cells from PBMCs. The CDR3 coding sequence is TGTGCCAGCAGCCCTGGGGTAGTCTCTGGAAACACCATATATTTT. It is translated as CASSPGVVSGNTIYF. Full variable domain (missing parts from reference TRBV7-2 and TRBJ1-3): GAGVSQSPSNKVTEKGKDVELRCDPISGHTALYWYRQSLGQGLEFLIYFQGNSAPDKSGLPSDRFSAERTGGSVSTLTIQRTQQEDSAVYLCASSPGVVSGNTIYFGEGSWLTVV.